This passage covers 23 T cell receptor beta chains from one sample sequenced in a study of Ad26.COV2.S vaccination and SARS-CoV-2 variants. TCRdb keeps only in-frame clones here, not all; method: immunoSEQ multiplex PCR. The profile shows fewer than 500,000 clones, around 90% of them singletons. Treatment indicated: around 19 received Ad26.COV2.S at low or high dose, single or two shots; a few received placebo; per-sample allocation not given. Each sample was drawn 63 days after the first injection (of vaccine or placebo). The input for sequencing was peripheral blood, taken in a trial of Ad26.COV2.S vaccine versus placebo. These receptors were obtained from a person aged 18-60 years who received the Ad26.COV2.S COVID-19 vaccine or a placebo.

V gene TRBV9 combines with J gene TRBJ2-7; 7 positions agree with TRBD1. V lost 3 bases and J lost 2; bases outside the gene matches: 5. CDR1 is SGDLS and CDR2 is YYNGEE in the germline V gene. This CDR3 has 14 amino acids. The CDR3 nucleotides read TGTGCCAGCAGCGCCGGGACAGCCCCCTACGAGCAGTACTTC. Its protein product is CASSAGTAPYEQYF. The full variable domain, completed using reference TRBV9 and TRBJ2-7, is DSGVTQTPKHLITATGQRVTLRCSPRSGDLSVYWYQQSLDQGLQFLIQYYNGEERAKGNILERFSAQQFPDLHSELNLSSLELGDSALYFCASSAGTAPYEQYFGPGTRLTVT.

The chain combines TRBV4-3 with TRBJ2-1, with TRBD2 matching over 9 bases. Germline V CDR1 and CDR2: LGHNA, YSLEER. CDR3 size: 18 residues. The V and J ends lost 1 base and 5 bases, in that order; junction bases with no gene match: 12. In DNA form, the CDR3 reads TGCGCCAGCAGCCAAGGGGGGCCCCAGACTAGCGGAAACAATGAGCAGTTCTTC. Translated: CASSQGGPQTSGNNEQFF.

The rearrangement links TRBV15 to TRBJ2-2; no reliable D call. V was clipped by 0 bases and J by 1 base, with 12 bases between them. The CDR3 is made up of 17 amino acids. Germline-derived CDR1 and CDR2 are LNHNV and YYDKDF (reference sequence). The CDR3 DNA reads TGTGCCACCAGCAGAGATCTTCCCTACGAGAACACCGGGGAGCTGTTTTTT. It is translated as CATSRDLPYENTGELFF.

The J gene is TRBJ1-2, the V gene TRBV5-6; D gene unclear. CDR1 is SGHDT, CDR2 YYEEEE, per germline. V dropped 3 bases and J dropped 3 bases, with 12 bases sitting between them. The CDR3 spans 14 residues. The CDR3 DNA reads as TGTGCCAGCAGCTCAACCCTCGGGGACTATGGCTACACCTTC. This encodes CASSSTLGDYGYTF.

The V gene is TRBV7-6, the J gene TRBJ1-1; weak D call: TRBD1 (5 bases). The CDR3 loop spans 13 amino acids. Trimming stripped 8 bases from V and 1 base from J, with 11 bases between. Germline V gene data show CDR1 as SGHVS and CDR2 as FNYEAQ. CDR3 sequence (DNA): TGTGCCAGCGGGGGGGGGAGGAACACTGAAGCTTTCTTT. Translated, it gives CASGGGRNTEAFF. Variable domain in full (rest from reference TRBV7-6 and TRBJ1-1): GAGVSQSPRYKVTKRGQDVALRCDPISGHVSLYWYRQALGQGPEFLTYFNYEAQQDKSGLPNDRFSAERPEGSISTLTIQRTEQRDSAMYRCASGGGRNTEAFFGQGTRLTVV.

The chain couples TRBV5-1 to TRBJ1-1, with D perhaps TRBD1 (5 bases). Trimming cost V 0 bases and J 0 bases, with 6 bases left between them. Germline V gene sequence: CDR1 SGHRS, CDR2 YFSETQ. The CDR3 has 14 amino acids. CDR3 residues: CASSLEGVNTEAFF. CDR3 in DNA: TGCGCCAGCAGCTTGGAAGGGGTGAACACTGAAGCTTTCTTT.

The J gene is TRBJ2-5, the V gene TRBV6-2 or TRBV6-3; perhaps TRBD1 as D (6 bases). The V gene's germline CDR1 is MNHEY and CDR2 SVGEGT. CDR3 length: 13 residues. Deletions cut 2 bases from V and 2 bases from J, with 6 bases between. CDR3 amino acids: CASSYGQQETQYF. CDR3 bases: TGTGCCAGCAGTTACGGACAGCAAGAGACCCAGTACTTC.

V gene TRBV7-9 combines with J gene TRBJ1-2; TRBD1 is a possible D gene (6 bases). Germline-derived CDR1 and CDR2 are SEHNR and FQNEAQ (reference sequence). The CDR3 has 17 amino acids. Trimming pared 0 bases from V and 7 bases from J, leaving 21 bases between. CDR3: CASSLAPVGGIQGGYTF. The CDR3 DNA is TGTGCCAGCAGCTTAGCCCCGGTAGGGGGTATTCAGGGTGGCTACACCTTC.

This chain joins TRBV7-9 and TRBJ1-2; no firm D call. The germline V and J ends were trimmed by 1 base and 0 bases, with 15 bases remaining between them. The CDR3 sequence is 17 residues long. Looked up from germline, CDR1 is SEHNR and CDR2 is FQNEAQ (reference sequence). The DNA for the CDR3 is TGTGCCAGCAGCTTAGATCGACCCCAGATAACTAACTATGGCTACACCTTC. It translates to CASSLDRPQITNYGYTF.

The chain joins TRBV5-3 to TRBJ2-2; D not resolved. TRBV5-3 is filed as an ORF, its function uncertain. Trimming took 1 base from V and 2 from J, leaving 6 bases between them. This CDR3 is 14 amino acids long. CDR3 DNA sequence: TGTGCCAGAAGCTTGAACAGCAACACCGGGGAGCTGTTTTTT. As protein: CARSLNSNTGELFF.

This rearrangement joins TRBV4-2 to TRBJ1-4; 11 bases agree with TRBD1. The CDR3 extends over 16 amino acids. Per the germline V gene, CDR1 is LGHNA and CDR2 is YNFKEQ. J was trimmed by 3 bases and V by 4 bases; bases with no gene match: 4. The CDR3 loop is CASSPGQGASNEKLFF. The CDR3 coding sequence is TGTGCCAGCAGCCCAGGACAGGGGGCCTCTAATGAAAAACTGTTTTTT.

CDR3 in amino acids: CASSPSGRAGGELFF. CDR3 nucleotide sequence: TGTGCCAGCAGCCCTAGCGGGAGGGCCGGCGGGGAGCTGTTTTTT. The V and J genes are TRBV7-9 and TRBJ2-2; the match to TRBD2 covers 12 bases. In germline, CDR1 is SEHNR, CDR2 FQNEAQ (reference sequence). V lost 5 bases to trimming and J lost 7 bases; unmatched junction nucleotides: 5. This CDR3 has 15 residues.

The chain is built from TRBV19 and TRBJ1-2, with no clear D. CDR1 and CDR2 (germline): LNHDA, SQIVND (reference sequence). CDR3 length: 14 amino acids. The V gene lost 3 bases and the J gene lost 7 bases, with 15 bases spanning the gap. CDR3 DNA: TGTGCCAGTAGTATCGACCTCCGTACCTCTGGCTACACCTTC. This sequence encodes CASSIDLRTSGYTF.

The CDR3 DNA sequence: TGCGCCAGCAGCCAAGCACTAGCGGGACCAGGGAGCTCCTACGAGCAGTACTTC. Its translation: CASSQALAGPGSSYEQYF. V is TRBV4-3 and J is TRBJ2-7, with TRBD2 matching 10 bases. The CDR3 is 18 residues long. The V gene end was trimmed by 1 base and the J gene end by 0 bases; junction bases not matched to a gene: 9. Germline loops: CDR1 LGHNA, CDR2 YSLEER.

The chain employs TRBV4-1 and TRBJ2-7, with TRBD1 as a possible D gene (6 bases). This CDR3 region has 14 residues. Trimming removed 5 bases from V and 2 bases from J, with 13 bases in between. The germline V gene encodes CDR1 MGHRA and CDR2 YSYEKL. Here the CDR3 DNA reads TGCGCCAGCAGCAACGAGGACAGAACCTACGAGCAGTACTTC. Protein: CASSNEDRTYEQYF.

This clone was seen more than once but under ten times. The chain combines TRBV4-1 with TRBJ1-5; possible D gene TRBD1, 5 bases. Germline V lookup: CDR1 MGHRA, CDR2 YSYEKL. V lost 3 bases and J lost 5, with 11 bases in between. This CDR3 is built from 14 residues. The DNA for the CDR3 is TGCGCCAGCAGCCATCAGGGTTCAGATCAGCCCCAGCATTTT. Translated: CASSHQGSDQPQHF.

The chain employs TRBV9 and TRBJ1-2, with unresolved D. Germline loops: CDR1 SGDLS, CDR2 YYNGEE. CDR3 length: 16 amino acids. V gave up 0 bases and J gave up 14 bases, with 26 bases separating them. The CDR3 DNA sequence: TGTGCCAGCAGCGTAGCTGCGAGGATAGAACCTCCCCTGGGGACCTTC. It encodes CASSVAARIEPPLGTF.

The J gene is TRBJ1-4, the V gene TRBV19; D ambiguous. The CDR3 contains 14 residues. V lost 3 bases and J lost 3, with 8 bases in between. Germline CDR1 and CDR2: LNHDA and SQIVND (reference sequence). This CDR3 reads CASSISTANEKLFF. CDR3 nucleotide sequence: TGTGCCAGTAGTATCTCGACGGCTAATGAAAAACTGTTTTTT.

This clone appeared a few times. The CDR3 here is CASSLGQGFPYEQYF. CDR3 in DNA: TGTGCCAGCAGCTTAGGACAGGGATTCCCCTACGAGCAGTACTTC. The V call is TRBV7-9, the J call TRBJ2-7; 7 nucleotides align to TRBD1. This CDR3 has 15 residues. Trimming cost V 1 base and J 2 bases; bases outside gene matches: 5. Germline-derived CDR1 and CDR2 are SEHNR and FQNEAQ (reference sequence). The full variable domain, with the rest looked up from reference TRBV7-9 and TRBJ2-7, is DTGVSQNPRHKITKRGQNVTFRCDPISEHNRLYWYRQTLGQGPEFLTYFQNEAQLEKSRLLSDRFSAERPKGSFSTLEIQRTEQGDSAMYLCASSLGQGFPYEQYFGPGTRLTVT.

This chain joins TRBV7-2 and TRBJ2-3; TRBD2 matches 13 bases. This CDR3 has 18 residues. V lost 5 bases to trimming and J lost 2 bases; unmatched junction nucleotides: 10. Germline values: CDR1 SGHTA, CDR2 FQGNSA. The CDR3 here is CASSLPLGTSGNTDTQYF. CDR3 nucleotide sequence: TGTGCCAGCAGCCTCCCGCTCGGGACTAGCGGGAACACAGATACGCAGTATTTT.

A single count supports this clone. The J gene is TRBJ2-7, the V gene TRBV4-2; 8 nucleotides line up with TRBD1. The V gene's germline CDR1 is LGHNA and CDR2 YNFKEQ. The CDR3 totals 13 residues. V was pared by 3 bases and J by 6 bases, with 4 bases of the junction left unmatched. CDR3 bases: TGTGCCAGCAGCCAGGGACAGGTGGGCGAGCAGTACTTC. Protein sequence: CASSQGQVGEQYF.

The V and J genes are TRBV11-3 and TRBJ2-1, with 7 nucleotides matching TRBD1. Germline CDR1 SGHNT, CDR2 YENEEA. The CDR3 is made up of 15 amino acids. J gave up 2 bases and V 1 base, and 2 bases lay outside the gene matches. As DNA, the CDR3 is TGTGCCAGCAGCTTAGCGGGACAGCCCTACAATGAGCAGTTCTTC. Translation: CASSLAGQPYNEQFF.

This rearrangement joins TRBV30 to TRBJ2-7, with 7 bases matching TRBD2. The V segment lost 4 bases and the J segment 1 base; nucleotides outside the gene matches: 10. The CDR3 has 15 residues. Looked up from germline, CDR1 is GTSNPN and CDR2 is SVGIG (reference sequence). As DNA, the CDR3 is TGTGCCTGGACCCCAGGCCTAGCGGATTCCTACGAGCAGTACTTC. It yields the protein CAWTPGLADSYEQYF.